The clone carrying this T cell receptor (beta chain) was counted many times. Its specificity is unknown. Germline V gene sequence: CDR1 SNHLY, CDR2 FYNNEI. Between the trimmed V and J ends, which lost 6 bases and 4 bases, there was a span of 12 bases. CDR3 length: 13 amino acids. This sample was included in a study of human T cells and chemical hapten exposure. Study-level results: Expanded TCRs showed more large CDR3 clusters than pre-sensitization or healthy control sets. Alopecia affecting every donor means their immune response may not match healthy people's.

Time point here: patch test 1, 2 weeks after DPC sensitization. Treatment here: therapeutic diphenylcyclopropenone sensitization with weekly scalp DPC. Total RNA was isolated from unfractionated whole blood. Individual cDNA molecules each carried unique molecular identifiers attached by the library. TCRdb reprocessed the RACE reads via MiXCR and lists one record per CDR3 protein. The profile shows 80,000 or so distinct CDR3 sequences, about 10% of them singletons. This TCR was sampled from a woman aged 45-65 years with alopecia areata. Some clones in this sample may be carry-over from other donors' samples. The sequencing here drew on whole blood, taken in connection with sensitization to the hapten diphenylcyclopropenone (DPC). The J gene is TRBJ1-1, the V gene TRBV2; the D gene is possibly TRBD1 (5 bases). The CDR3 here is CASRGDGATEAFF. The CDR3 DNA reads as TGTGCCAGCAGAGGGGACGGGGCCACTGAAGCTTTCTTT.